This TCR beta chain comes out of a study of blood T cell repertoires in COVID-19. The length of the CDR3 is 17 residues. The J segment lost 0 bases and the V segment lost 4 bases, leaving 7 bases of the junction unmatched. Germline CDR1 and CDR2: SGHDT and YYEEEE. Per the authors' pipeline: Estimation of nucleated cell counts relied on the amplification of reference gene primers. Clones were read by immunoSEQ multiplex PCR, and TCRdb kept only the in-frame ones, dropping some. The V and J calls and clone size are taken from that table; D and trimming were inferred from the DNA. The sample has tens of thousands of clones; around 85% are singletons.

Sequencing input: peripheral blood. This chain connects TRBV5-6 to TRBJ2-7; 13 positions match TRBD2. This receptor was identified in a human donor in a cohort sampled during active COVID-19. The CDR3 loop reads CASSTGLAGTLSYEQYF. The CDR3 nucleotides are TGTGCCAGCAGCACGGGACTAGCGGGGACTCTCTCCTACGAGCAGTACTTC.